Sequencing of this T cell receptor beta chain was carried out in a study of CD8+ T cells in alopecia areata. Looking at the study overall: For the treated group, dosing was oral tofacitinib at 5 to 10 mg twice daily.

The authors extracted RNA and reverse transcribed it into cDNA as the sequencing template. TCRdb keeps only in-frame clones here, not all; method: immunoSEQ multiplex PCR. The sample lists about 270,000 clones, about 60% occurring once. Findings and limits, study-wide: Compared with normal scalp, lesional scalp had higher clonality and more expanded CD8+ clones.

Of note for this clone: Its antigen remains unidentified.

This CDR3 contains 15 residues. Germline V gives CDR1 MNHEY, CDR2 SMNVEV (reference sequence). V was shortened by 7 bases and J by 0 bases, with 13 bases between the two germline ends. Treatment denoted: oral pan-JAK inhibitor, 5-10 mg twice daily. Researchers picked out CD4+ and CD8+ T cells from PBMCs by sorting. The gene calls are TRBV27 and TRBJ2-4, with a possible D match to TRBD1 (6 bases). This clonotype was obtained from a human donor with alopecia areata. The input for sequencing was CD4+ T cells sorted from blood, taken at roughly week 52, from a patient treated with tofacitinib. CDR3 in amino acids: CASTPDSLAKNIQYF. The CDR3 DNA reads as TGTGCCAGCACCCCGGACAGTCTAGCCAAAAACATTCAGTACTTC.